The rows below give T cell receptor beta chains drawn from one sample of a study of cytomegalovirus exposure and HLA in healthy donors. Clones were sequenced by immunoSEQ multiplex PCR, and TCRdb holds only the in-frame ones, with some missing. The sample lists about 180,000 clones, roughly 87% occurring once. Sequencing input: PBMCs. All receptors derive from a man between 35 and 55 years old in good health and CMV-seronegative. Each CDR3 is given without its conserved first and last residue. Fields, in order: clone size, V gene, J gene, CDR3 protein. A clone size is listed for some rows: how often the clone was seen (once, few, many), or a class if it is expanded.

>NA|TRBV7-2|TRBJ2-2
ASSPRPGQGGIGELF
>NA|TRBV4-2|TRBJ2-1
ASSQEAGTYNEQF
>NA|TRBV30|TRBJ1-1
AWNNRNTRNTEAF
>NA|TRBV19|TRBJ2-2
ASSIDPTSVAGELF
>NA|TRBV14|NA
ASSQGLGGRAPYEQY
>NA|TRBV6-1|TRBJ1-1
VSSHWTGEAF
>NA|TRBV6-5|TRBJ1-1
ASSYSRTAANTEAF
>NA|TRBV18|TRBJ2-7
ASSPPGLAGGAGYEQY
>NA|TRBV7-2|TRBJ2-3
ASRVIAGGTDTQY
>NA|TRBV14|TRBJ2-5
ASSQGLVESETQY
>NA|TRBV5-5|TRBJ2-3
ASSLAGTGKADTQY
>NA|TRBV28|TRBJ1-1
ATAGGGTTGTEAF
>NA|TRBV30|TRBJ2-7
AWTRGGASSYEQY
>NA|TRBV27|TRBJ1-5
ASSPTGPNQPQH
>once|TRBV5-4|TRBJ2-1
ASSTPPSGSTNEQF
>NA|TRBV11-2|TRBJ1-4
ASSLERTNEKLF
>NA|TRBV10-3|TRBJ1-1
AIRGTGERTEAF
>once|TRBV7-9|TRBJ2-1
ASSLVTSGSLNEQF
>NA|TRBV19|TRBJ1-5
ASRSGTGDSNQPQH
>NA|TRBV10-2|TRBJ2-1
ASSKEGAYNEQF
>NA|TRBV29-1|TRBJ2-7
SVEAPNSSYEQY
>NA|TRBV5-4|TRBJ2-1
ASSLKTGTSGLYNEQF
>once|TRBV2|TRBJ2-3
ASSEGIGGRTDTQY
>NA|TRBV18|TRBJ2-7
ASSPPLAGGPMPYEQY
>NA|TRBV7-6|TRBJ1-1
ASQYAPGQQNTEAF
>NA|TRBV7-8|TRBJ2-1
ASSSATGVSPYNEQF
>NA|TRBV19|TRBJ1-2
ASAPQGFDYGYT
>NA|TRBV30|TRBJ1-2
AWGPARVIGYGYT
>NA|TRBV20-1|TRBJ1-2
SVEGDYGYT
>once|TRBV28|TRBJ2-4
ASSPRTGLNIQY
>NA|TRBV7-9|TRBJ1-1
ASSLGSRPTGTTEAF
>NA|TRBV4-2|TRBJ2-2
ASALDREPVSGELF
>NA|TRBV9|TRBJ2-3
ASSVDGGDTDTQY
>NA|TRBV28|TRBJ2-7
ASRPRTAASYEQY
>few|TRBV7-2|TRBJ2-1
ASSEWGQGGINEQF
>once|TRBV28|TRBJ2-1
ASSFQRLNNEQF
>NA|TRBV7-7|TRBJ2-1
ASSFGLAGYNEQF
>NA|TRBV30|TRBJ2-7
AWSATGTSAG
>NA|TRBV29-1|TRBJ2-7
SVERDSSYEQY
>NA|TRBV6-5|TRBJ1-5
ASRPSGGNQPQH
>NA|TRBV9|TRBJ2-2
ASSVEHSGSLTGELF
>NA|TRBV9|TRBJ1-1
ASSAGQGRSLQNTEAF
>NA|TRBV19|TRBJ1-2
ASSAQGTNYGYT
>once|TRBV7-9|TRBJ2-5
ASSLVWAGGVQETQY
>NA|TRBV19|TRBJ2-7
ASTRRGIGYEQY
>NA|TRBV5-1|TRBJ2-3
ASSLSGGKDTQY
>NA|TRBV7-9|TRBJ1-6
ASSPGGPGGDGSPLH
>NA|TRBV6-1|TRBJ2-5
ASSEARLAGGQETQY